This TCR beta chain was recorded in a study of identical twins. The study, taken as a whole, reports: Less excess twin sharing appeared in beta out-of-frame sequences. Rather than following the same donors, the conclusions depended on cross-sectional statistical analysis.

TCRdb used MiXCR to reprocess the 5' RACE reads, holding one entry per CDR3 protein. Here the sample spans roughly 750,000 distinct CDR3 sequences, about 20% being singletons. On this clonotype itself: Its specificity is not known.

This CDR3 spans 13 amino acids. The V gene's germline CDR1 is DFQATT and CDR2 SNEGSKA (reference sequence). Deletions cut 2 bases from V and 5 bases from J, with 11 bases between. The same specimen was also included in a second study, on T cells expressing NK-cell markers. In that study: In 5 to 7 donors, dominant NKG2C+ clonotypes were roughly 1.0-8% of CD8+ T cells.

Sequencing input: PBMCs. The chain has TRBV20-1 and TRBJ2-3; no firm D call. The TCR sequence derives from a woman in her late teens or twenties in good health. The CDR3 sequence: CSARRDGIDTQYF. CDR3 sequence (DNA): TGCAGTGCTAGAAGGGATGGGATAGATACGCAGTATTTT.